This paragraph reports one T cell receptor beta chain. What it binds is unknown. To make TCR beta libraries, researchers used iRepertoire HTBI primers and Arm-PCR of CDR3 regions. TCRdb reanalysed the multiplex PCR reads using MiXCR and keeps one entry per CDR3 protein. The table shows hundreds of thousands of distinct CDR3 sequences, with around 23% occurring only once. Documented time point: persistent/refractory GD, antithyroid drugs over 5 years with positive TRAb. Extracted PBMC RNA gave rise to the TCR library. The sample is drawn from a study of regulatory T cells in long-lasting Graves disease. Overall study results and limits: Persistent Graves' disease cases displayed lower TCR diversity than newly diagnosed ones.

The sample here was peripheral blood mononuclear cells (PBMCs), taken when the disease was refractory, from a patient treated with antithyroid drugs. The sequence came from a female donor with Graves disease.

The chain's CDR3 is CASSRGNYGANVLTF. The CDR3 coding sequence is TGTGCCAGCAGCAGGGGGAATTATGGGGCCAACGTCCTGACTTTC. This chain links TRBV25-1 with TRBJ2-6, with 7 nucleotides matching TRBD1. The CDR3 contains 15 residues. Per the germline V gene, CDR1 is MGHDK and CDR2 is SYGVNS. J lost 3 bases, V lost 6 bases, and 5 bases had no gene match.